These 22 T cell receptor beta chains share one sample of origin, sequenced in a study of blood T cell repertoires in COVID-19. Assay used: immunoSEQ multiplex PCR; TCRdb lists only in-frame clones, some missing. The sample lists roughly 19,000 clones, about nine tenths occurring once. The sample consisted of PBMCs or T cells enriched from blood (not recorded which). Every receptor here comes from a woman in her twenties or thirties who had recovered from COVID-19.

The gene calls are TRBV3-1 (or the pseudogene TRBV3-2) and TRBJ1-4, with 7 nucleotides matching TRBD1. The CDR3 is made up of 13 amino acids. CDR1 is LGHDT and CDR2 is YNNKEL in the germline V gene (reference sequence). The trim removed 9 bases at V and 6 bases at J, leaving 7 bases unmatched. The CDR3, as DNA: TGTGCCAGTAAACAGGGGCGTGATGAAAAACTGTTTTTT. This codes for CASKQGRDEKLFF.

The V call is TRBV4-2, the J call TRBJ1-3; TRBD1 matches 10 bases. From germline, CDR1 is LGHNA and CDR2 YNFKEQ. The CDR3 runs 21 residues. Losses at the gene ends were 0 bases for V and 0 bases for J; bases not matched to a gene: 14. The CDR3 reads CASSQESSGQGRIVSGNTIYF. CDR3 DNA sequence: TGTGCCAGCAGCCAAGAATCGTCGGGACAGGGGAGGATTGTCTCTGGAAACACCATATATTTT.

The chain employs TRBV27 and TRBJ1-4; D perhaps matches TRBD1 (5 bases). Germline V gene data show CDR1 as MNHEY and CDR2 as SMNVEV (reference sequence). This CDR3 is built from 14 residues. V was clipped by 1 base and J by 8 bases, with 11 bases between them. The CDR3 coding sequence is TGTGCCAGCAGTTTATGGGGGGATAACGAAAAACTGTTTTTT. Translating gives CASSLWGDNEKLFF. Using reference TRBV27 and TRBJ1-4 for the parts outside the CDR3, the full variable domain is EAQVTQNPRYLITVTGKKLTVTCSQNMNHEYMSWYRQDPGLGLRQIYYSMNVEVTDKGDVPEGYKVSRKEKRNFPLILESPSPNQTSLYFCASSLWGDNEKLFFGSGTQLSVL.

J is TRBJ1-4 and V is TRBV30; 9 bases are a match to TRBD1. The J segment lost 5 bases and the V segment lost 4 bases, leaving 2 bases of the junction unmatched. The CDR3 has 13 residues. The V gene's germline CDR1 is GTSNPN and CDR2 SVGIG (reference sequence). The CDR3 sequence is CAWTGQGNEKLFF. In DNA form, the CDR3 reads TGTGCCTGGACAGGACAGGGGAATGAAAAACTGTTTTTT. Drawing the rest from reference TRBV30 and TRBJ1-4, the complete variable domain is SQTIHQWPATLVQPVGSPLSLECTVEGTSNPNLYWYRQAAGRGLQLLFYSVGIGQISSEVPQNLSASRPQDRQFILSSKKLLLSDSGFYLCAWTGQGNEKLFFGSGTQLSVL.

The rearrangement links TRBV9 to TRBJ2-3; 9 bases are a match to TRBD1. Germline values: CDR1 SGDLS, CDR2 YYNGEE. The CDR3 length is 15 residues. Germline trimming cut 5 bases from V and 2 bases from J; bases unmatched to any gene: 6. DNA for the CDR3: TGTGCCAGCAGATATGGGACAGGGTTCACAGATACGCAGTATTTT. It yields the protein CASRYGTGFTDTQYF.

The CDR3 spells CASSAGPGEQYF. CDR3 nucleotide sequence: TGTGCCAGCAGCGCGGGACCGGGCGAGCAGTACTTC. The chain has TRBV7-9 and TRBJ2-7; the D gene is possibly TRBD2 (6 bases). The CDR3 contains 12 residues. The V gene's germline CDR1 is SEHNR and CDR2 FQNEAQ (reference sequence). The V and J ends lost 5 bases and 6 bases respectively, with 11 bases between them.

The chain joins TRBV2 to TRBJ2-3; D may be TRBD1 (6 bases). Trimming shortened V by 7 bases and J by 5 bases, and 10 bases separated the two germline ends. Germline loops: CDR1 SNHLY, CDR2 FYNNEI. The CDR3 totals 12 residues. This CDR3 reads CASTGQLDTQYF. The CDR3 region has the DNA TGTGCCAGCACCGGACAGCTAGATACGCAGTATTTT. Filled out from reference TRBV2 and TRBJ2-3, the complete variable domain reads EPEVTQTPSHQVTQMGQEVILRCVPISNHLYFYWYRQILGQKVEFLVSFYNNEISEKSEIFDDQFSVERPDGSNFTLKIRSTKLEDSAMYFCASTGQLDTQYFGPGTRLTVL.

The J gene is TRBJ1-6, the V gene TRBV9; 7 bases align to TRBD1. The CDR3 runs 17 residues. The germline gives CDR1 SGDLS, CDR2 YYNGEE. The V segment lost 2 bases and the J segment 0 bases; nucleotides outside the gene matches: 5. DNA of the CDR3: TGTGCCAGCAGCGTGGGACAGTTAAGCTCCTATAATTCACCCCTCCACTTT. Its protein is CASSVGQLSSYNSPLHF.

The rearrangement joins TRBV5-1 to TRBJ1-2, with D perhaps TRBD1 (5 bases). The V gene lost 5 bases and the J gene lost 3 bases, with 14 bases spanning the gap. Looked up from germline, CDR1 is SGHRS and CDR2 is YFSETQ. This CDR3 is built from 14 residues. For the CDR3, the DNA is TGCGCCAGCAGGTCGGATGGGGCTTACTATGGCTACACCTTC. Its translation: CASRSDGAYYGYTF.

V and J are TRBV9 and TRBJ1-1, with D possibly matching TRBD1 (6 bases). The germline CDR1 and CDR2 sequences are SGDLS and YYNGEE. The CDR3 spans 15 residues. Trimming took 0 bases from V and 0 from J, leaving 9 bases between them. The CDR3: CASSVEAGVNTEAFF. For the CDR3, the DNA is TGTGCCAGCAGCGTAGAGGCAGGGGTGAACACTGAAGCTTTCTTT.

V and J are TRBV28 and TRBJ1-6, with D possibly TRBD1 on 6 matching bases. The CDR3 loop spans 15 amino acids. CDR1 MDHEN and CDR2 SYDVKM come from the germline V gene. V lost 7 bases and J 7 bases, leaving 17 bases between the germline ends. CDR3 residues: CASTPPRGVNSPLHF. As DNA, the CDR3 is TGTGCCAGCACCCCGCCCAGGGGTGTCAATTCACCCCTCCACTTT.

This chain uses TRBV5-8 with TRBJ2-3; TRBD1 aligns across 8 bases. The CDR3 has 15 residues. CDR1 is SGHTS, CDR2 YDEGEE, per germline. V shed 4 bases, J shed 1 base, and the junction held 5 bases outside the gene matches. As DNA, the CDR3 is TGTGCCAGCAGCCTCCGGGACAGGCGCACAGATACGCAGTATTTT. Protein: CASSLRDRRTDTQYF.

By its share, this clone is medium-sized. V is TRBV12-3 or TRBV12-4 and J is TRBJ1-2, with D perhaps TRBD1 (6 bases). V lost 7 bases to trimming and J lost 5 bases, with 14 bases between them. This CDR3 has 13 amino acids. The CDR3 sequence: CASTPTGGYGYTF. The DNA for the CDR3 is TGTGCCAGCACCCCGACAGGCGGGTATGGCTACACCTTC.

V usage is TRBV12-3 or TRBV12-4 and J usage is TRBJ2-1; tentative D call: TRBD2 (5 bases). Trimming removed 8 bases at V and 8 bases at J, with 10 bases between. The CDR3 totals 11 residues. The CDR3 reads CASRGRDEQFF. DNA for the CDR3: TGTGCCAGCCGGGGAAGGGATGAGCAGTTCTTC.

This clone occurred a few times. CDR3: CASRYVAPNSPLHF. Here the CDR3 DNA reads TGTGCCAGCAGATACGTAGCTCCTAATTCACCCCTCCACTTT. V is TRBV7-9 and J is TRBJ1-6; D remains unclear. CDR3 length: 14 residues. Germline values: CDR1 SEHNR, CDR2 FQNEAQ (reference sequence). Deletions cut 6 bases from V and 6 bases from J, with 12 bases between.

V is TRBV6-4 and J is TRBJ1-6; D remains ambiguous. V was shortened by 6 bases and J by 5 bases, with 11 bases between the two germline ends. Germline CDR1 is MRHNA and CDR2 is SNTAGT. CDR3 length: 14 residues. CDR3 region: CASRMSADNSPLHF. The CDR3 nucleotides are TGTGCCAGCAGGATGTCTGCGGATAATTCACCCCTCCACTTT.

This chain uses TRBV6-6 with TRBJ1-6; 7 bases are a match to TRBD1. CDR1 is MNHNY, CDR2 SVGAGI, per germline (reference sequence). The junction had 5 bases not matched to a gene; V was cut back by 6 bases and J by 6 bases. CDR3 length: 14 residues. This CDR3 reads CASRPQGLNSPLHF. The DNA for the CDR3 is TGTGCCAGCAGACCACAGGGGCTTAATTCACCCCTCCACTTT.

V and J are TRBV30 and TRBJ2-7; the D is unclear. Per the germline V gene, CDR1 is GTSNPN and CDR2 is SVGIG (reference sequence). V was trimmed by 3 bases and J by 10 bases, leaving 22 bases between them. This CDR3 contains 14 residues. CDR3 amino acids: CAWSGLANLPKQYF. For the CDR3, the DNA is TGTGCCTGGAGCGGGTTGGCAAACCTTCCCAAACAGTACTTC.

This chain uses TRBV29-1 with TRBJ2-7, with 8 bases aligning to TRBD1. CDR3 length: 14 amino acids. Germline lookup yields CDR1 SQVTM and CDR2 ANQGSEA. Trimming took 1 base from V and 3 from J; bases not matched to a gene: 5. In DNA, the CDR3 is TGCAGCGTTGAAGGAGGACAGGGCTTCTACGAGCAGTACTTC. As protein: CSVEGGQGFYEQYF.

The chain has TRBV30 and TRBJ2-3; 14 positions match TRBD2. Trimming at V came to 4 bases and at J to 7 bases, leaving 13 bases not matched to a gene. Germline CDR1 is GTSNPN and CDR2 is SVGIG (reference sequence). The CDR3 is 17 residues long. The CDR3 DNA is TGTGCCTGGACCCCGGGGTCCGGGACTAGCGGGGGAAATACGCAGTATTTT. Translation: CAWTPGSGTSGGNTQYF. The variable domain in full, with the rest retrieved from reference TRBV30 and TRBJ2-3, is SQTIHQWPATLVQPVGSPLSLECTVEGTSNPNLYWYRQAAGRGLQLLFYSVGIGQISSEVPQNLSASRPQDRQFILSSKKLLLSDSGFYLCAWTPGSGTSGGNTQYFGPGTRLTVL.

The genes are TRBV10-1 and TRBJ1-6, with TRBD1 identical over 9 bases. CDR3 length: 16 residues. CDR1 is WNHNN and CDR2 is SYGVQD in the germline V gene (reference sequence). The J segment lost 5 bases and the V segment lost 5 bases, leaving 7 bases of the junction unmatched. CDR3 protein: CASSPGQGLHNSPLHF. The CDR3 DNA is TGCGCCAGCAGTCCGGGACAGGGCCTTCATAATTCACCCCTCCACTTT.

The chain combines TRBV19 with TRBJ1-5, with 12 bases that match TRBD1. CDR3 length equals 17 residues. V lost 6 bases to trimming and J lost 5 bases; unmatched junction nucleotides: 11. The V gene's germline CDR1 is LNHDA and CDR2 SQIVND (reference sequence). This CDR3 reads CASRTGTGGQGYQPQHF. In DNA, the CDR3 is TGTGCCAGTAGAACCGGGACAGGGGGCCAGGGATATCAGCCCCAGCATTTT.